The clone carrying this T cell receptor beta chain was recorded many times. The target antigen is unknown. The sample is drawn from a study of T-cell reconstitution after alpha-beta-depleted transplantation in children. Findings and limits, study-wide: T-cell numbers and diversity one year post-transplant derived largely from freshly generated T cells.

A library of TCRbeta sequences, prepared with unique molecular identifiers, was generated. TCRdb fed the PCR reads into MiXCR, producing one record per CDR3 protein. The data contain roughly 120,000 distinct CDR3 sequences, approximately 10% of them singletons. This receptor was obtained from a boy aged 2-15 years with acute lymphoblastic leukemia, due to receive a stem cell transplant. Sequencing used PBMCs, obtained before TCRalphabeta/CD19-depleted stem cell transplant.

This chain's CDR3 is CASSHRDSSYEQYF. DNA for the CDR3: TGTGCCAGCAGCCACCGGGACAGCTCCTACGAGCAGTACTTC. The chain links TRBV7-9 to TRBJ2-7, with 7 bases lining up with TRBD1. Unmatched junction bases numbered 4, after V lost 5 bases and J lost 0 bases. Looked up from germline, CDR1 is SEHNR and CDR2 is FQNEAQ (reference sequence). This CDR3 spans 14 amino acids.